This T cell receptor beta chain was sequenced in a study of T cell repertoires and Cas9 in healthy adults. About the study: Characterization of SpCas9-reactive CD4 and CD8 T cells covered multi-effector potency, cytotoxicity and lineage.

TCRdb's table, derived via immunoSEQ multiplex PCR, lists solely in-frame clones and lacks some. In the table there are about 1,400 clones, around three quarters of which are singletons. Germline values: CDR1 SGHTA, CDR2 FQGNSA. This CDR3 is built from 11 residues. V lost 11 bases, J lost 4 bases, and 2 bases stayed unmatched. V and J are TRBV7-2 and TRBJ2-1; 7 bases align to TRBD2. The clonotype comes from a human donor in good health. What was sequenced was SpCas9-reactive Tregs (CD4+, CD25+, CD127-, CD137+, CD154-) from PBMCs; culture status not recorded. The CDR3 is CAGGGYNEQFF. The DNA for the CDR3 is TGTGCCGGCGGGGGATACAATGAGCAGTTCTTC. The entire variable domain, with the rest obtained from reference TRBV7-2 and TRBJ2-1, is as follows: GAGVSQSPSNKVTEKGKDVELRCDPISGHTALYWYRQSLGQGLEFLIYFQGNSAPDKSGLPSDRFSAERTGGSVSTLTIQRTQQEDSAVYLCAGGGYNEQFFGPGTRLTVL.